The T cell receptor beta chain described here comes from a study of shared clonotypes between healthy human individuals. Notes on the study in general: Collection of samples was limited to blood; tissue repertoires likely differ. Sorted-subset samples were not fully sequenced, rarefaction indicated. Naive subsets generally had larger estimated richness than memory subsets.

Worth noting for this clone: Antigen specificity is unknown.

Some clones are missing from TCRdb's copy, which holds only in-frame ones; the method was immunoSEQ multiplex PCR. The table includes 2 million to 2.5 million clones, more than 85% detected once. Germline loops: CDR1 LGHNA, CDR2 YSLEER. V was clipped by 0 bases and J by 5 bases; unmatched bases: 5. The CDR3 contains 18 residues. CD45RO-negative, CCR7-positively selected cells formed the naive CD8 fraction, excluding terminally differentiated effector memory CD45RA+ cells. This sequence was found in a man aged 18-30 years in good health. Some clones in this sample may be carry-over from other donors' samples. The sequenced material came from naive CD8+ T cells from PBMCs. The chain is built from TRBV4-3 and TRBJ2-2; 14 bases are shared with TRBD2. CDR3 sequence reads: CASSQDGGLAGVTGELFF. The CDR3 DNA reads TGCGCCAGCAGCCAAGATGGGGGACTAGCGGGAGTTACCGGGGAGCTGTTTTTT.